Listed here is a single T cell receptor beta chain. The antigen is undetermined. TCRdb called the RT-PCR reads again in MiXCR, with one record for every CDR3 protein. This table holds more than 450,000 distinct CDR3 sequences, over 9.5% found once. This sample stems from a study of response to subunit inactivated influenza vaccine. Study findings and constraints: The authors suggested that every seasonal influenza vaccination recruits few new T cells.

CDR3 size: 13 residues. With 4 bases removed from V and 5 bases from J, the gap between germline ends came to 9 bases. The source is a man in his forties or fifties who received an inactivated influenza vaccine. This chain uses TRBV12-3 or TRBV12-4 with TRBJ2-1; a weak D match, TRBD1 (6 bases). The material sequenced was PBMCs from blood, taken on the day of vaccination. CDR3 sequence reads: CASSSRTDNEQFF. For the CDR3, the DNA is TGTGCCAGCAGTTCGCGGACAGACAATGAGCAGTTCTTC.